What follows are 23 T cell receptor beta chains derived from one specimen sequenced in a study of human T cells and chemical hapten exposure. Each CDR3 protein is one row after TCRdb ran MiXCR on the RACE reads. The data show about 80,000 distinct CDR3 sequences, 14% seen once. Indicated time point: pre-sensitization, week 0. Described treatment: therapeutic diphenylcyclopropenone sensitization with weekly scalp DPC. Sequenced here: whole blood, sampled in connection with sensitization to the hapten diphenylcyclopropenone (DPC). All receptors come from a woman aged 50 to 65 with alopecia areata. Some clones in this sample may be carry-over from other donors' samples.

The chain uses TRBV10-3 and TRBJ2-7, with a possible D match to TRBD1 (6 bases). Germline CDR1 and CDR2: ENHRY and SYGVKD. CDR3 length: 14 amino acids. Trimming left V 2 bases short and J 5 bases short, with 13 bases between. As DNA, the CDR3 is TGTGCCATCAGTGAGATGGCAGGGGACAACGAGCAGTACTTC. Amino acid sequence: CAISEMAGDNEQYF.

To note about this clonotype: A much more abundant neighbour one base away suggests this may be a read error. The V gene is TRBV20-1, the J gene TRBJ1-4, with a tentative D call TRBD1 (5 bases). Germline CDR1 reads DFQATT; CDR2 reads SNEGSKA (reference sequence). CDR3 length: 13 amino acids. CDR3 DNA: TGCAGTGCTAGGGGCAGGGTCAGCGAAATACTGTTTTTT. Translation gives CSARGRVSEILFF.

V gene TRBV3-1 combines with J gene TRBJ2-3; TRBD1 matches at 9 bases. The V segment lost 4 bases and the J segment 2 bases; nucleotides outside the gene matches: 4. Germline V lookup: CDR1 LGHDT, CDR2 YNNKEL (reference sequence). The CDR3 runs to 15 residues. CDR3 DNA: TGTGCCAGCAGCCCCGGGACAGGGTACACAGATACGCAGTATTTT. It codes for CASSPGTGYTDTQYF.

The CDR3 here is CASSPPTHLTSYNEQFF. The CDR3 nucleotides are TGTGCCAGCTCACCTCCGACCCATTTGACGTCCTACAATGAGCAGTTCTTC. This chain joins TRBV18 and TRBJ2-1; D unresolved. Trimming cost V 3 bases and J 1 base, with 16 bases left between them. CDR3 length equals 17 residues. Germline V gene sequence: CDR1 KGHSH, CDR2 LQKENI.

By proportion, this clonotype is medium-sized. The chain carries TRBV10-3 and TRBJ2-7; D ambiguous. Trimming pared 3 bases from V and 6 bases from J, leaving 9 bases between. CDR3 length: 12 residues. Germline CDR1 is ENHRY and CDR2 is SYGVKD. This CDR3 reads CAISEILGEQYF. Here the CDR3 DNA reads TGTGCCATCAGTGAAATTCTAGGCGAGCAGTACTTC.

To note about this clonotype: Compared with germline, one end of the junction differs, possibly owing to a read error. This rearrangement joins TRBV5-5 to TRBJ1-6; TRBD1 is a possible D gene (6 bases). CDR1 is SGHKS, CDR2 YYEKEE, per germline (reference sequence). The CDR3 covers 14 residues. CDR3 nucleotide sequence: TGTGCCAGCAGCCTAGGGACATCCCAGGCTAGATTTTACTTT. As protein: CASSLGTSQARFYF. The full variable domain, completed using reference TRBV5-5 and TRBJ1-6, is DAGVTQSPTHLIKTRGQQVTLRCSPISGHKSVSWYQQVLGQGPQFIFQYYEKEERGRGNFPDRFSARQFPNYSSELNVNALLLGDSALYLCASSLGTSQARFYFGNGTRLTVT.

This clonotype came up a few times. The chain couples TRBV5-1 to TRBJ2-2; 15 bases map to TRBD2. Trimming cost V 2 bases and J 5 bases; bases outside gene matches: 7. The CDR3 spans 18 residues. CDR1 is SGHRS, CDR2 YFSETQ, per germline. CDR3 DNA: TGCGCCAGCAGCTTACACGGGACTAGCGGGAGGAGGACCGGGGAGCTGTTTTTT. The encoded protein is CASSLHGTSGRRTGELFF.

This clonotype was observed a handful of times. The chain combines TRBV29-1 with TRBJ2-3, with unresolved D. V was clipped by 2 bases and J by 3 bases, with 6 bases between them. The CDR3 is 12 amino acids. In germline, CDR1 is SQVTM, CDR2 ANQGSEA. The CDR3 sequence: CSVESQTDTQYF. In nucleotides, the CDR3 is TGCAGCGTTGAATCCCAAACAGATACGCAGTATTTT.

This clonotype has just a few counts. For the CDR3, the DNA is TGCGCCAGCAGCTGGGGACTGACGAACACTGAAGCTTTCTTT. Encoded protein: CASSWGLTNTEAFF. V and J are TRBV5-1 and TRBJ1-1, with a possible D match to TRBD1 (5 bases). The CDR3 is 14 amino acids. Deletions cut 3 bases from V and 1 base from J, with 10 bases between. Germline V gene sequence: CDR1 SGHRS, CDR2 YFSETQ.

This clonotype turned up a few times. CDR3 sequence reads: CASSLNLAESYEQYF. CDR3 DNA sequence: TGTGCCAGCAGCTTAAATCTAGCGGAATCCTACGAGCAGTACTTC. The chain employs TRBV11-2 and TRBJ2-7, with 7 positions matching TRBD2. In germline, CDR1 is SGHAT, CDR2 FQNNGV. The CDR3 is 15 residues long. With 2 bases clipped from V and 1 base from J, the junction kept 5 bases outside the gene matches. The full variable domain, with the rest looked up from reference TRBV11-2 and TRBJ2-7, is EAGVAQSPRYKIIEKRQSVAFWCNPISGHATLYWYQQILGQGPKLLIQFQNNGVVDDSQLPKDRFSAERLKGVDSTLKIQPAKLEDSAVYLCASSLNLAESYEQYFGPGTRLTVT.

This clonotype occurred many times. The chain carries TRBV30 and TRBJ2-7; D is unresolved. V lost 3 bases and J 2 bases, leaving 17 bases between the germline ends. Germline V lookup: CDR1 GTSNPN, CDR2 SVGIG (reference sequence). The CDR3 sequence is 15 residues long. The CDR3 is CAWREHGPNPYEQYF. CDR3 sequence (DNA): TGTGCCTGGAGGGAACACGGACCGAATCCCTACGAGCAGTACTTC.

The rearrangement joins TRBV4-3 to TRBJ1-1, with TRBD1 matching over 9 bases. Germline assignment: CDR1 LGHNA and CDR2 YSLEER. V lost 4 bases, J lost 5 bases, and 14 bases stayed unmatched. The CDR3 has 17 amino acids. The CDR3 coding sequence is TGCGCCAGCAGCCTTAAGGCCCCGGGACAGGGAGAAACTGAAGCTTTCTTT. Translating gives CASSLKAPGQGETEAFF.

This clonotype came up many times. The V and J genes are TRBV29-1 and TRBJ1-4; perhaps TRBD1 as D (5 bases). V was trimmed by 7 bases and J by 8 bases, leaving 17 bases between them. The CDR3 consists of 13 residues. The germline CDR1 and CDR2 sequences are SQVTM and ANQGSEA. The CDR3 nucleotides are TGCAGCGCTGGGGGACTCGCCGAAGAAAAACTGTTTTTT. This gives the protein CSAGGLAEEKLFF.

The gene calls are TRBV18 and TRBJ1-5; D possibly corresponds to TRBD1 (5 bases). The germline V gene has CDR1 KGHSH and CDR2 LQKENI. The CDR3 is 16 amino acids. Trimming pared 2 bases from V and 1 base from J, leaving 12 bases between. The CDR3 DNA sequence: TGTGCCAGCTCACCAGGGGCTGCTGGGAGCAATCAGCCCCAGCATTTT. Its protein is CASSPGAAGSNQPQHF.

J is TRBJ2-5 and V is TRBV27; TRBD2 agrees at 9 bases. The CDR3 contains 16 residues. V dropped 3 bases and J dropped 5; count of bases not matched to a gene: 10. CDR1 and CDR2 (germline): MNHEY, SMNVEV (reference sequence). The CDR3: CASSFGLAGFRETQYF. The CDR3 nucleotides are TGTGCCAGCAGTTTCGGGCTAGCGGGGTTCCGGGAGACCCAGTACTTC.

The chain employs TRBV3-1 and TRBJ2-7, with 9 bases aligning to TRBD1. The V gene's germline CDR1 is LGHDT and CDR2 YNNKEL (reference sequence). The trim removed 0 bases at V and 3 bases at J, leaving 9 bases unmatched. The CDR3 is 17 amino acids. The CDR3 DNA sequence: TGTGCCAGCAGCCAAGATCCGGGACAGGGATTCTACTACGAGCAGTACTTC. As protein: CASSQDPGQGFYYEQYF.

This clonotype came up a few times. This chain joins TRBV16 and TRBJ1-2; a possible D gene is TRBD1 (6 bases). Between the trimmed V and J ends, which lost 6 bases and 6 bases, there was a span of 17 bases. The CDR3 is 14 amino acids. CDR1 is KGHSY and CDR2 is FQNENV in the germline V gene. As DNA, the CDR3 is TGTGCCAGCAGTCCCAAGACAGGAATTCATGGCTACACCTTC. This gives the protein CASSPKTGIHGYTF.

V usage is TRBV27 and J usage is TRBJ1-5, with D maybe TRBD1 (5 bases). V was shortened by 8 bases and J by 2 bases, with 7 bases between the two germline ends. CDR3 size: 12 residues. Germline CDR1 and CDR2: MNHEY and SMNVEV (reference sequence). CDR3 sequence (DNA): TGTGCCAGCGGGGGTGGCAATCAGCCCCAGCATTTT. It translates to CASGGGNQPQHF.

V and J are TRBV7-9 and TRBJ2-1, with 12 bases that match TRBD2. This CDR3 has 16 residues. V gave up 1 base and J gave up 5 bases; unmatched junction bases: 3. Germline values: CDR1 SEHNR, CDR2 FQNEAQ (reference sequence). CDR3 sequence (DNA): TGTGCCAGCAGCTTAGGGAGGACTAGCGGGGACAATGAGCAGTTCTTC. Translated, it gives CASSLGRTSGDNEQFF.

In this sample, this clonotype turned up a few times. V gene TRBV12-3 or TRBV12-4 combines with J gene TRBJ2-2, with TRBD2 matching 7 bases. This CDR3 contains 13 residues. V shed 10 bases and J 4 bases; nucleotides not matched to a gene: 6. The DNA of the CDR3 is TGTGCCACAAAGCGGGATGTCACCGGGGAGCTGTTTTTT. Amino acids: CATKRDVTGELFF.

This CDR3 reads CASGPFRSSYEQYF. The CDR3, as DNA: TGTGCCAGCGGCCCCTTCAGAAGCTCCTACGAGCAGTACTTC. V usage is TRBV27 and J usage is TRBJ2-7; the D is unclear. CDR1 and CDR2 (germline): MNHEY, SMNVEV (reference sequence). The V end was cut by 8 bases, the J end by 0 bases, with 14 bases between. There are 14 residues in the CDR3.

V and J are TRBV20-1 and TRBJ2-3; perhaps TRBD2 as D (5 bases). The V gene lost 3 bases and the J gene lost 2 bases, with 9 bases spanning the gap. CDR1 is DFQATT and CDR2 is SNEGSKA in the germline V gene (reference sequence). The CDR3 contains 13 residues. The CDR3 here is CSARPGITDTQYF. In nucleotides, the CDR3 is TGCAGTGCTAGGCCGGGGATCACAGATACGCAGTATTTT.

This clonotype has ten or more counts. The chain is built from TRBV4-1 and TRBJ2-7, with D tentatively TRBD1 (5 bases). The CDR3 length is 16 residues. Germline V gene sequence: CDR1 MGHRA, CDR2 YSYEKL. The V and J ends lost 1 base and 1 base respectively, with 14 bases between them. CDR3 sequence: CASSQVLDPGSYEQYF. In DNA, the CDR3 is TGCGCCAGCAGCCAAGTCTTAGACCCAGGGTCCTACGAGCAGTACTTC.